This T cell receptor beta chain emerged from a study of cytomegalovirus exposure and HLA in healthy donors. The study, taken as a whole, reports: Among TCR beta chains, those listed as cytomegalovirus-associated numbered roughly 150. A further, later analysis showed that HLA-associated TCR beta chains (compared with equally common others) were more clonally expanded. In a later analysis, productive TCRs from donors in an Asian-associated ancestry cluster reportedly carried fewer N-insertions than the cohort mean.

The V and J ends lost 4 bases and 5 bases respectively, with 14 bases between them. Germline CDR1 SGHVS, CDR2 FQNEAQ. The CDR3 loop spans 14 amino acids. Donors were ostensibly healthy at sampling, although undocumented immune exposures were probable. With 60 Vbeta and 13 Jbeta primers, the PCR was carried out. Libraries were prepared by immunoSEQ multiplex PCR; TCRdb keeps only in-frame clonotypes and omits some of them. This sample has about 160,000 clones, with approximately 78% found just once. This clone was observed a handful of times. Antigen unknown. The receptor was isolated from a girl aged 2 to 10 in good health and CMV-seropositive. This chain uses TRBV7-8 with TRBJ2-5; D gene unclear. The sample was PBMCs. The CDR3 DNA reads TGTGCCAGCAGCTCTGACACCTGGATGGAGACCCAGTACTTC. Translated: CASSSDTWMETQYF.